This T cell receptor (beta chain) was sequenced for a study of blood T cell repertoires in COVID-19. Looking at the study overall: The origin of the acute and convalescent COVID-19 samples was the United States, Italy and Spain. T cells, B-cell-depleted T cells, or PBMCs provided the cDNA or gDNA that served as material.

Under the authors' procedure: From reference gene primer amplification, estimates of nucleated cell counts were derived. The table came from immunoSEQ multiplex PCR; TCRdb's copy has only in-frame clones and leaves some out. V and J calls and clone size are copied from that table; D and trimming were computed from the DNA. Altogether 150,000 to 200,000 clones are present, more than 75% being singletons, with the ten largest covering roughly 8.7%. Trimming took off 0 bases at V and 10 bases at J, with 13 bases between the two ends. From germline, CDR1 is LGHNA and CDR2 YNFKEQ. The CDR3 is 15 residues long.

The sequence came from a woman aged 50 to 65 with active or convalescent COVID-19. Sequencing was carried out using peripheral blood. The chain has TRBV4-2 and TRBJ1-6, with D uncertain. CDR3 nucleotide sequence: TGTGCCAGCAGCCAAGATACTGCAGGTTACTCACCCCTCCACTTT. Its translation is CASSQDTAGYSPLHF.